The 11 T cell receptor beta chains below were found in one sample sequenced in a study of T cell changes during pregnancy in multiple sclerosis. Assay used: immunoSEQ multiplex PCR; TCRdb lists only in-frame clones, some missing. The sample includes some 37,000 clones, around 90% seen only once; the top ten take under 0.4%. The sample in question was CD4+ T cells from peripheral blood mononuclear cells, obtained after pregnancy. These receptors all come from a female donor in good health, enrolled as a control in a pregnancy study.

This rearrangement joins TRBV6-5 to TRBJ1-1; D might be TRBD1 (5 bases). V was shortened by 5 bases and J by 1 base, with 8 bases between the two germline ends. Germline CDR1 MNHEY, CDR2 SVGAGI. The length of the CDR3 is 13 residues. CDR3 bases: TGTGCCAGCAGTCGAACAGGGAACACTGAAGCTTTCTTT. Amino acids: CASSRTGNTEAFF.

CDR3 DNA sequence: TGTGCCAGCTCTCGGGAGGGTCGAGAGACCCAGTACTTC. It specifies CASSREGRETQYF. The chain links TRBV18 to TRBJ2-5; 8 positions match TRBD2. Germline lookup yields CDR1 KGHSH and CDR2 LQKENI. This CDR3 is 13 amino acids long. With 6 bases clipped from V and 4 bases from J, the junction kept 4 bases outside the gene matches.

The chain employs TRBV10-3 and TRBJ1-3; D unclear. Trimming removed 0 bases from V and 2 bases from J, with 8 bases in between. The CDR3 is made up of 15 amino acids. The germline CDR1 and CDR2 sequences are ENHRY and SYGVKD. CDR3 residues: CAISESRSPGNTIYF. The DNA of the CDR3 is TGTGCCATCAGTGAGTCCCGGAGTCCTGGAAACACCATATATTTT.

The CDR3 DNA reads as TGTGCCAGCAGCCAGGGACAGAGAAGGACCGGGGAGCTGTTTTTT. Translated, it gives CASSQGQRRTGELFF. This rearrangement joins TRBV5-8 to TRBJ2-2, with TRBD1 identical over 7 bases. V shed 4 bases, J shed 5 bases, and the junction held 8 bases outside the gene matches. Per the germline V gene, CDR1 is SGHTS and CDR2 is YDEGEE. The CDR3 loop spans 15 amino acids.

The V and J genes are TRBV19 and TRBJ1-2, with 7 positions matching TRBD1. V lost 6 bases and J lost 6; bases outside the gene matches: 1. Germline loops: CDR1 LNHDA, CDR2 SQIVND (reference sequence). The CDR3 has 11 amino acids. The CDR3 sequence: CASRTGNGYTF. CDR3 DNA: TGTGCCAGTAGGACAGGGAATGGCTACACCTTC.

This chain uses TRBV2 with TRBJ1-1, with 7 bases lining up with TRBD1. V trimming: 2 bases; J trimming: 1 base; junction bases outside the gene matches: 4. Germline V gene sequence: CDR1 SNHLY, CDR2 FYNNEI. The CDR3 is made up of 15 amino acids. This chain's CDR3 is CASSERPGGNTEAFF. The CDR3 DNA follows: TGTGCCAGCAGTGAACGGCCAGGGGGGAACACTGAAGCTTTCTTT.

The CDR3 reads CASSLTGGNYGYTF. DNA for the CDR3: TGTGCCAGCAGTCTAACAGGGGGCAACTATGGCTACACCTTC. The V gene is TRBV27, the J gene TRBJ1-2, with 9 bases lining up with TRBD1. The trim removed 5 bases at V and 2 bases at J, leaving 3 bases unmatched. Germline CDR1 MNHEY, CDR2 SMNVEV (reference sequence). This CDR3 is 14 amino acids long.

In DNA form, the CDR3 reads TGTGCCAGTGGGACTAGCGGGAGATCGAATGAGCAGTTCTTC. Protein product: CASGTSGRSNEQFF. The V and J genes are TRBV19 and TRBJ2-1; 14 bases agree with TRBD2. J lost 7 bases, V lost 8 bases, and 4 bases had no gene match. The CDR3 length is 14 residues. Looked up from germline, CDR1 is LNHDA and CDR2 is SQIVND (reference sequence).

The count of this clone is one. This sequence joins TRBV6-1 and TRBJ2-2; 8 bases match TRBD2. The V gene's germline CDR1 is MNHNS and CDR2 SASEGT. The CDR3 is made up of 14 amino acids. V lost 2 bases, J lost 5 bases, and 1 base stayed unmatched. CDR3 region: CASSEPGGTGELFF. CDR3 coding DNA: TGTGCCAGCAGTGAACCGGGGGGGACCGGGGAGCTGTTTTTT.

V is TRBV15 and J is TRBJ2-1; 12 nucleotides line up with TRBD2. Trimming at V came to 3 bases and at J to 3 bases, leaving 18 bases not matched to a gene. The CDR3 spans 21 residues. Germline assignment: CDR1 LNHNV and CDR2 YYDKDF (reference sequence). This CDR3 is CATSSLPTGLAGARGYNEQFF. The CDR3 DNA is TGTGCCACCAGCAGCTTACCGACGGGACTAGCGGGTGCACGGGGCTACAATGAGCAGTTCTTC.

The genes are TRBV6-5 and TRBJ1-1; the match to TRBD1 covers 7 bases. CDR3 length: 13 residues. CDR1 is MNHEY and CDR2 is SVGAGI in the germline V gene. Trimming removed 6 bases from V and 4 bases from J; junction bases left unmatched: 5. In DNA, the CDR3 is TGTGCCAGCAGCCAGGGACAGACCACTGAAGCTTTCTTT. Its protein product is CASSQGQTTEAFF.